The TCR beta chain described here comes from a study of human T cells and chemical hapten exposure. At the level of the study: Weekly scalp doses of diphenylcyclopropenone were given to patients during the approximately 25-week study.

Time point meaning: pre-sensitization, week 0. Treatment noted: therapeutic diphenylcyclopropenone sensitization with weekly scalp DPC. The drawing of blood occurred before each patch test was applied. Each CDR3 protein gets one entry after TCRdb re-called the RACE reads with MiXCR. The repertoire has 50,000 to 65,000 distinct CDR3 sequences, approximately 6.7% of them found once; the top ten carry 1.5% to 2%. The CDR3 runs 14 residues. V was shortened by 6 bases and J by 0 bases, with 8 bases between the two germline ends. The germline V gene has CDR1 LGHDT and CDR2 YNNKEL (reference sequence). In its sample, this clonotype was seen many times. Its antigen is still unknown. The study's findings and limits: Significantly more large CDR3 similarity clusters were formed by expanded TCRs than by controls.

This receptor was identified in a woman under 40 with alopecia areata. Some clones in this sample may be carry-over from other donors' samples. The sequenced sample was whole blood, obtained in connection with sensitization to the hapten diphenylcyclopropenone (DPC). The chain uses TRBV3-1 and TRBJ2-2, with a possible D match to TRBD1 (6 bases). The CDR3 bases are TGTGCCAGCAGTGGACAGACGAACACCGGGGAGCTGTTTTTT. It is translated as CASSGQTNTGELFF.